This T cell receptor (beta chain) stems from a study of vaccination and CD4 T cells after COVID-19. Across the study: Four females and six males made up the convalescents, two of whom were Hispanic. Every participant had a vaccine, which was either BNT162b2 or mRNA-1273, given in two doses.

The table lists this clonotype with a few counts. Its antigen is unidentified. Oncomine TCR Beta short-read sequencing was applied to DNA from cultured CD4+ T cells. TCRdb called the PCR reads again in MiXCR, with one record for every CDR3 protein. The data contain more than 13,000 distinct CDR3 sequences, about 33% of them singletons. Germline-derived CDR1 and CDR2 are KGHSH and LQKENI. This CDR3 has 15 amino acids. The V end was cut by 3 bases, the J end by 8 bases, with 17 bases between. Treatment: approximately nine-day PBMC culture with coronavirus spike peptide pools or control peptides (ViraFEST assay). The ViraFEST method relied on peptide pools to expand antigen-specific T cells, followed by TCR sequencing. Peptide pools at approximately 11 ug/ml stimulated about 1.8 million PBMCs per well with 9.5 to 10 IU/ml IL-2.

Sequences were obtained from cultured CD4+ T cells from blood. This receptor was obtained from a human donor with COVID-19. The chain has TRBV18 and TRBJ1-5, with D possibly being TRBD1 (5 bases). CDR3 residues: CASSPGQGPWEPQHF. CDR3 DNA: TGTGCCAGCTCACCGGGGCAAGGGCCCTGGGAGCCCCAGCATTTT.